Below, 29 T cell receptor beta chains from the same sample are listed, as sequenced in a study of T cell responses to AZD1222 COVID-19 vaccine. Sequencing was performed with immunoSEQ multiplex PCR; in TCRdb, only in-frame clones are kept and a portion is missing. The table records 130,000 to 150,000 clones, roughly nine tenths of them present only once. Source: peripheral blood, taken on day 0 of AZD1222 vaccination. These receptors originate from an adult in good health.

The V and J genes are TRBV27 and TRBJ2-2, with 8 bases lining up with TRBD1. Per germline, CDR1 MNHEY and CDR2 SMNVEV (reference sequence). This CDR3 contains 15 residues. J was trimmed by 1 base and V by 8 bases; bases with no gene match: 6. In DNA form, the CDR3 reads TGTGCCAGCCTTACCGGGACAGGGAACACCGGGGAGCTGTTTTTT. Translation gives CASLTGTGNTGELFF.

V gene TRBV6-5 combines with J gene TRBJ1-4; TRBD1 matches 9 bases. CDR3 length: 16 residues. Germline values: CDR1 MNHEY, CDR2 SVGAGI. Unmatched junction bases numbered 7, after V lost 0 bases and J lost 8 bases. CDR3 nucleotides: TGTGCCAGCAGTTACTCACAGGGGGCGATAGGGGAAAAACTGTTTTTT. Translation: CASSYSQGAIGEKLFF.

This chain uses TRBV10-2 with TRBJ1-5; D might be TRBD1 (5 bases). V lost 6 bases to trimming and J lost 4 bases, with 10 bases between them. CDR1 and CDR2 (germline): WSHSY, SAAADI. The CDR3 has 13 residues. The CDR3 nucleotides are TGCGCCAGCAGCCCTGACAGTAATCAGCCCCAGCATTTT. Translation gives CASSPDSNQPQHF.

The CDR3 spells CASSPGRYSNQPQHF. CDR3 nucleotides: TGTGCCAGCAGCCCCGGACGGTATAGCAATCAGCCCCAGCATTTT. This rearrangement joins TRBV7-9 to TRBJ1-5; D remains ambiguous. The length of the CDR3 is 15 residues. Germline V gene sequence: CDR1 SEHNR, CDR2 FQNEAQ (reference sequence). V was clipped by 5 bases and J by 0 bases, with 11 bases between them.

The chain combines TRBV7-2 with TRBJ2-5; 10 bases fit TRBD2. Germline assignment: CDR1 SGHTA and CDR2 FQGNSA. The CDR3 spans 16 residues. V shed 1 base, J shed 7 bases, and the junction held 9 bases outside the gene matches. Here the CDR3 reads CASSLVASGGRRTQYF. The CDR3, as DNA: TGTGCCAGCAGCTTAGTAGCTAGCGGGGGCCGGAGGACCCAGTACTTC.

The chain carries TRBV28 and TRBJ1-2, with D uncertain. Trimming pared 4 bases from V and 8 bases from J, leaving 17 bases between. The CDR3 spans 14 residues. CDR1 and CDR2 (germline): MDHEN, SYDVKM. This chain's CDR3 is CASSSRVSLRGYTF. CDR3 in DNA: TGTGCCAGCAGTTCGAGGGTTAGCTTGAGGGGCTACACCTTC.

The rearrangement uses TRBV7-9 and TRBJ2-7; 9 bases align to TRBD1. Trimming at V came to 7 bases and at J to 5 bases, leaving 9 bases not matched to a gene. The CDR3 sequence is 14 residues long. Germline V CDR1 and CDR2: SEHNR, FQNEAQ (reference sequence). CDR3 in amino acids: CASTPGTGKDEQYF. The CDR3 bases are TGTGCCAGCACCCCTGGGACAGGGAAGGACGAGCAGTACTTC.

The V call is TRBV28, the J call TRBJ2-1, with TRBD2 as a possible D gene (7 bases). V was cut by 11 bases and J by 8 bases, with 16 bases left in between. From germline, CDR1 is MDHEN and CDR2 SYDVKM. The CDR3 is 12 amino acids. The CDR3 region has the DNA TGTGCCTTAAGCCGGGGGGCTCATGAGCAGTTCTTC. It specifies CALSRGAHEQFF.

The J gene is TRBJ2-1, the V gene TRBV28; 10 nucleotides agree with TRBD2. The CDR3 is made up of 15 amino acids. J gave up 4 bases and V 6 bases, and 6 bases lay outside the gene matches. The germline CDR1 and CDR2 sequences are MDHEN and SYDVKM. CDR3 coding DNA: TGTGCCAGCAGGAGCGGGGGGGCTATGTACAATGAGCAGTTCTTC. Translating it yields CASRSGGAMYNEQFF.

The DNA for the CDR3 is TGTGCCAGTAGTGGGACAAATGGAAACACCATATATTTT. Translation: CASSGTNGNTIYF. This rearrangement joins TRBV19 to TRBJ1-3, with TRBD1 as a possible D gene (6 bases). V lost 5 bases and J 3 bases, leaving 8 bases between the germline ends. Germline CDR1 and CDR2: LNHDA and SQIVND (reference sequence). There are 13 residues in the CDR3.

V usage is TRBV14 and J usage is TRBJ2-7, with 8 bases fitting TRBD1. Germline values: CDR1 SGHDN, CDR2 FVKESK. V shed 5 bases and J 3 bases; nucleotides not matched to a gene: 6. There are 14 residues in the CDR3. The CDR3 protein is CASSVRDRIYEQYF. The DNA for the CDR3 is TGTGCCAGCAGCGTCCGGGACAGGATCTACGAGCAGTACTTC.

The chain couples TRBV7-2 to TRBJ2-2, with D maybe TRBD1 (6 bases). The V end was cut by 0 bases, the J end by 2 bases, with 13 bases between. CDR1 and CDR2 (germline): SGHTA, FQGNSA. The CDR3 covers 17 residues. The CDR3 nucleotides are TGTGCCAGCAGCTTAGCTGGTTGGACAGCTAACACCGGGGAGCTGTTTTTT. Protein: CASSLAGWTANTGELFF.

This clone was observed once. The chain links TRBV6-1 to TRBJ1-5; D unclear. Germline V lookup: CDR1 MNHNS, CDR2 SASEGT. V lost 0 bases, J lost 8 bases, and 11 bases lay in between. The CDR3 sequence is 14 residues long. The CDR3 sequence is CASSEAWWGKPQHF. The CDR3 coding sequence is TGTGCCAGCAGTGAAGCTTGGTGGGGAAAGCCCCAGCATTTT.

The genes are TRBV5-1 and TRBJ2-7; 11 bases fit TRBD1. CDR1 is SGHRS, CDR2 YFSETQ, per germline. CDR3 size: 18 residues. V lost 2 bases and J lost 0; bases outside the gene matches: 10. For the CDR3, the DNA is TGCGCCAGCAGCTTTGGACAGGGGGCACGGTCTTTCTCCTACGAGCAGTACTTC. Protein sequence: CASSFGQGARSFSYEQYF.

The chain combines TRBV5-6 with TRBJ1-2; possible D gene TRBD1, 5 bases. CDR3 length equals 14 residues. Trimming shortened V by 0 bases and J by 2 bases, and 8 bases separated the two germline ends. Germline CDR1 SGHDT, CDR2 YYEEEE. This chain's CDR3 is CASSLGQGNYGYTF. In DNA, the CDR3 is TGTGCCAGCAGCTTGGGCCAGGGCAACTATGGCTACACCTTC.

This chain connects TRBV12-3 or TRBV12-4 to TRBJ1-1, with D perhaps matching TRBD1 (6 bases). The CDR3 has 12 residues. Trimming took off 6 bases at V and 10 bases at J, with 15 bases between the two ends. In DNA form, the CDR3 reads TGTGCCAGCAGCCCCGGGGGGCCCTTAGCTTTCTTT. It yields the protein CASSPGGPLAFF.

The DNA for the CDR3 is TGCAGCGTTATCCGGGACAGCTACGAGCAGTACTTC. Protein sequence: CSVIRDSYEQYF. The chain carries TRBV29-1 and TRBJ2-7; 7 bases align to TRBD1. The length of the CDR3 is 12 residues. Unmatched junction bases numbered 4, after V lost 5 bases and J lost 3 bases. The germline V gene has CDR1 SQVTM and CDR2 ANQGSEA.

This clone was detected once. V usage is TRBV7-9 and J usage is TRBJ1-2, with 7 bases identical to TRBD1. Germline V CDR1 and CDR2: SEHNR, FQNEAQ (reference sequence). The V segment lost 0 bases and the J segment 6 bases; nucleotides outside the gene matches: 7. This CDR3 spans 15 amino acids. In DNA, the CDR3 is TGTGCCAGCAGCTTAGCTGGCGACAGGGCCCATGGCTACACCTTC. Translated: CASSLAGDRAHGYTF.

The genes are TRBV29-1 and TRBJ2-1; 9 bases agree with TRBD2. CDR1 and CDR2 (germline): SQVTM, ANQGSEA. There are 16 residues in the CDR3. With V trimmed by 0 bases and J by 6 bases, 9 bases remained unmatched. CDR3 sequence reads: CSVEDRGAGGPNEQFF. The CDR3 region has the DNA TGCAGCGTTGAAGATAGGGGAGCGGGGGGCCCCAATGAGCAGTTCTTC.

Worth noting for this clone: At one end the junction does not follow the germline gene, possibly because of a read error. V gene TRBV6-5 combines with J gene TRBJ2-3, with D perhaps matching TRBD1 (5 bases). Germline V CDR1 and CDR2: MNHEY, SVGAGI. The CDR3 sequence is 13 residues long. The CDR3 region has the DNA TGTGCCAGCAGGTACTCAGGGTACGATACGCAGTATTTT. Its translation: CASRYSGYDTQYF.

The rearrangement joins TRBV15 to TRBJ1-3; no clear D. The CDR3 spans 18 residues. Deletions cut 0 bases from V and 0 bases from J, with 15 bases between. CDR1 LNHNV and CDR2 YYDKDF come from the germline V gene (reference sequence). The CDR3 nucleotides are TGTGCCACCAGCAGAGAATGGCGAGACGTCCACTCTGGAAACACCATATATTTT. It yields the protein CATSREWRDVHSGNTIYF. The entire variable domain, with the rest obtained from reference TRBV15 and TRBJ1-3, is as follows: DAMVIQNPRYQVTQFGKPVTLSCSQTLNHNVMYWYQQKSSQAPKLLFHYYDKDFNNEADTPDNFQSRRPNTSFCFLDIRSPGLGDTAMYLCATSREWRDVHSGNTIYFGEGSWLTVV.

V gene TRBV5-4 combines with J gene TRBJ2-5; 8 bases match TRBD1. In germline, CDR1 is SGHNT, CDR2 YYREEE (reference sequence). The CDR3 has 15 amino acids. Trimming at V came to 4 bases and at J to 2 bases, leaving 7 bases not matched to a gene. In DNA form, the CDR3 reads TGTGCCAGCAGCCCGAGGACAGGGACTCAAGAGACCCAGTACTTC. It yields the protein CASSPRTGTQETQYF.

Points on this clone: At one end, the junction sequence differs from germline, possibly due to a read error. The CDR3 spells CASTLEEAGPYTGELFF. CDR3 nucleotide sequence: TGTGCCAGCACCTTGGAGGAGGCAGGGCCCTACACCGGGGAGCTGTTTTTT. The genes are TRBV5-4 and TRBJ2-2; the D call may be TRBD1 or TRBD2 (5 bases each). This CDR3 comprises 17 residues. The germline gives CDR1 SGHNT, CDR2 YYREEE (reference sequence).

This sequence joins TRBV5-6 and TRBJ1-2; weak D call: TRBD1 (5 bases). Germline V gene data show CDR1 as SGHDT and CDR2 as YYEEEE. Trimming shortened V by 5 bases and J by 9 bases, and 20 bases separated the two germline ends. CDR3 length: 14 residues. The CDR3 region is CASRWGQAFMSYTF. CDR3 bases: TGTGCCAGCAGGTGGGGCCAGGCTTTTATGAGCTACACCTTC.

The V call is TRBV3-1 (or the pseudogene TRBV3-2), the J call TRBJ2-3; D remains unclear. V dropped 0 bases and J dropped 5 bases, with 0 bases sitting between them. CDR3 size: 11 residues. Germline-derived CDR1 and CDR2 are LGHDT and YNNKEL (reference sequence). The CDR3 spells CASSQEDTQYF. DNA for the CDR3: TGTGCCAGCAGCCAAGAAGATACGCAGTATTTT.

This sequence joins TRBV28 and TRBJ1-2; no clear D. The CDR3 sequence is 11 residues long. CDR1 is MDHEN, CDR2 SYDVKM, per germline. Trimming took 5 bases from V and 7 from J, leaving 8 bases between them. The CDR3 DNA sequence: TGTGCCAGCAGTCCCCAGGTTGGCTACACCTTC. The encoded protein is CASSPQVGYTF.

The genes are TRBV18 and TRBJ2-1; D is uncertain. The V gene's germline CDR1 is KGHSH and CDR2 LQKENI. This CDR3 has 14 amino acids. V was clipped by 2 bases and J by 5 bases, with 10 bases between them. The CDR3, as DNA: TGTGCCAGCTCACCAAGGACGAATAACAATGAGCAGTTCTTC. This encodes CASSPRTNNNEQFF. Looking up the rest from reference TRBV18 and TRBJ2-1 gives the full variable domain: NAGVMQNPRHLVRRRGQEARLRCSPMKGHSHVYWYRQLPEEGLKFMVYLQKENIIDESGMPKERFSAEFPKEGPSILRIQQVVRGDSAAYFCASSPRTNNNEQFFGPGTRLTVL.

The J gene is TRBJ2-7, the V gene TRBV27, with 11 positions matching TRBD2. The CDR3 covers 18 residues. In germline, CDR1 is MNHEY, CDR2 SMNVEV (reference sequence). After removal of 0 bases from V and 2 bases from J, the junction contained 9 bases not matched to a gene. The CDR3, as DNA: TGTGCCAGCAGTTTATCGAGGTCTAGCGGGGGGACCACCTACGAGCAGTACTTC. It yields the protein CASSLSRSSGGTTYEQYF.

This chain uses TRBV28 with TRBJ1-1, with D possibly matching TRBD1 (6 bases). Germline CDR1 and CDR2: MDHEN and SYDVKM. Deletions cut 4 bases from V and 0 bases from J, with 15 bases between. The CDR3 covers 16 residues. The CDR3 DNA sequence: TGTGCCAGCAGTTCCGACAGGTTTACGGTGAACACTGAAGCTTTCTTT. Its protein product is CASSSDRFTVNTEAFF.